Each of the 10 T cell receptor beta chains below was sequenced from the same sample in a study of blood T cell repertoires in COVID-19. Sequenced by immunoSEQ multiplex PCR; TCRdb stores in-frame clones only, minus some. This sample has approximately 240,000 clones; 80% to 90% occur once, and the top ten carry 2.9%. The specimen sequenced was peripheral blood. These receptors were taken from a man over 45 who had recovered from COVID-19.

This chain joins TRBV7-9 and TRBJ1-1, with D possibly TRBD1 on 6 matching bases. The CDR3 length is 12 residues. The germline V and J ends were trimmed by 2 bases and 8 bases, with 9 bases remaining between them. Looked up from germline, CDR1 is SEHNR and CDR2 is FQNEAQ (reference sequence). This CDR3 reads CASSLWGLEAFF. Here the CDR3 DNA reads TGTGCCAGCAGCTTATGGGGGCTCGAAGCTTTCTTT.

V and J are TRBV18 and TRBJ2-1; D may be TRBD1 (7 bases). Germline assignment: CDR1 KGHSH and CDR2 LQKENI. The CDR3 length is 15 residues. Trimming took 5 bases from V and 15 from J, leaving 26 bases between them. The chain's CDR3 is CASSSLNSEGHRGFF. The CDR3 nucleotides read TGTGCCAGCTCATCGTTAAACTCGGAGGGGCACAGGGGGTTCTTC.

The V gene is TRBV28, the J gene TRBJ1-3, with a tentative D call TRBD1 (5 bases). The CDR3 totals 13 residues. V was clipped by 4 bases and J by 8 bases, with 12 bases between them. Germline CDR1 and CDR2: MDHEN and SYDVKM. DNA of the CDR3: TGTGCCAGCAGTTCGGGGACTTGGGACACCATATATTTT. Residues: CASSSGTWDTIYF.

The V call is TRBV18, the J call TRBJ2-1; 7 nucleotides match TRBD1. Germline loops: CDR1 KGHSH, CDR2 LQKENI. The CDR3 is made up of 16 amino acids. V was clipped by 3 bases and J by 0 bases; unmatched bases: 5. The CDR3 DNA sequence: TGTGCCAGCTCACCCAAGGGGGCCCGCTCCTACAATGAGCAGTTCTTC. Its protein product is CASSPKGARSYNEQFF. Together with reference TRBV18 and TRBJ2-1, the CDR3 gives the full variable domain: NAGVMQNPRHLVRRRGQEARLRCSPMKGHSHVYWYRQLPEEGLKFMVYLQKENIIDESGMPKERFSAEFPKEGPSILRIQQVVRGDSAAYFCASSPKGARSYNEQFFGPGTRLTVL.

The chain links TRBV18 to TRBJ2-3; D perhaps matches TRBD2 (6 bases). The CDR3 is 15 residues long. V lost 5 bases, J lost 5 bases, and 17 bases lay in between. Per the germline V gene, CDR1 is KGHSH and CDR2 is LQKENI. CDR3 sequence reads: CASSSRLVGGDTQYF. Here the CDR3 DNA reads TGTGCCAGCTCATCGAGACTAGTCGGAGGAGATACGCAGTATTTT.

The CDR3 protein is CASSFGAPETQYF. CDR3 DNA sequence: TGCGCCAGCAGCTTTGGGGCGCCAGAGACCCAGTACTTC. The J gene is TRBJ2-5, the V gene TRBV5-1, with a weak D call TRBD1 (5 bases). V shed 2 bases and J shed 4 bases, with 9 bases lying between them. This CDR3 has 13 residues. CDR1 SGHRS and CDR2 YFSETQ come from the germline V gene.

The chain has TRBV11-2 and TRBJ2-7; TRBD2 might be the D (5 bases). Germline CDR1 and CDR2: SGHAT and FQNNGV. Deletions cut 1 base from V and 5 bases from J, with 9 bases between. There are 13 residues in the CDR3. The CDR3 DNA sequence: TGTGCCAGCAGCTTAGCGGGGAGCAACGAGCAGTACTTC. Translation: CASSLAGSNEQYF. The full variable domain, with the rest looked up from reference TRBV11-2 and TRBJ2-7, is EAGVAQSPRYKIIEKRQSVAFWCNPISGHATLYWYQQILGQGPKLLIQFQNNGVVDDSQLPKDRFSAERLKGVDSTLKIQPAKLEDSAVYLCASSLAGSNEQYFGPGTRLTVT.

This clone has more than one count but fewer than ten. V usage is TRBV7-8 and J usage is TRBJ1-5; 9 bases line up with TRBD1. J lost 7 bases, V lost 6 bases, and 7 bases had no gene match. Germline V gene sequence: CDR1 SGHVS, CDR2 FQNEAQ. The CDR3 is 14 amino acids. The CDR3 region has the DNA TGTGCCAGCAGGATAACAGGGGGCGGGCAGCCCCAGCATTTT. Encoded protein: CASRITGGGQPQHF.

This chain uses TRBV5-5 with TRBJ2-3, with TRBD2 matching over 10 bases. V gave up 2 bases and J gave up 0 bases; unmatched junction bases: 3. CDR1 and CDR2 from the germline V gene are SGHKS and YYEKEE (reference sequence). This CDR3 region has 16 residues. In DNA form, the CDR3 reads TGTGCCAGCAGCTTCCTAGCGGGAGCTAGCACAGATACGCAGTATTTT. This gives the protein CASSFLAGASTDTQYF.

V usage is TRBV5-4 and J usage is TRBJ1-1; D gene ambiguous. Germline CDR1 SGHNT, CDR2 YYREEE (reference sequence). Trimming shortened V by 0 bases and J by 0 bases, and 9 bases separated the two germline ends. This CDR3 has 15 residues. CDR3 in DNA: TGTGCCAGCAGCTTGGGGTCGGGAGTGAACACTGAAGCTTTCTTT. It is translated as CASSLGSGVNTEAFF.